This T cell receptor (beta chain) is from a study of blood T cell repertoires in COVID-19. Study details: There were acute and convalescent COVID-19 samples, and they came from the United States, Italy and Spain.

The CDR3 length is 15 residues. Germline V CDR1 and CDR2: LGHNA, YSLEER. Trimming took off 1 base at V and 5 bases at J, with 12 bases between the two ends. Source study methods: The authors estimated nucleated cell counts from reference gene primer amplification. Generated by immunoSEQ multiplex PCR, the TCRdb table keeps only in-frame clones and is missing some. V and J calls and clone size follow that table, whereas D and trimming were derived from the DNA. Found here are fewer than 200,000 clones, more than 75% of them singletons; the top ten hold just over 2.5%. Those enrolled in Seattle joined during active infection and were followed longitudinally afterward.

The source of this sequence is a woman at least 80 years old with COVID-19, enrolled during active disease. What was sequenced was peripheral blood. The chain is built from TRBV4-3 and TRBJ1-5, with D tentatively TRBD1 (5 bases). The chain's CDR3 is CASSQARQPYQPQHF. DNA of the CDR3: TGCGCCAGCAGCCAAGCTAGACAGCCCTATCAGCCCCAGCATTTT.